One and the same sample provided the 21 T cell receptor beta chains below, sequenced in a study of shared clonotypes between healthy human individuals. The protocol was immunoSEQ multiplex PCR, while the TCRdb copy is restricted to in-frame clones and leaves out a portion. The repertoire includes 2.3 million or so clones, approximately 95% of them detected once, and 0.3% to 0.4% sits in the top ten. What was sequenced was naive CD4+ T cells from PBMCs. Subset denoted: CD45RA+ positively selected. Receptor source: a man aged 18 to 29 in good health. Some clones in this sample may be carry-over from other donors' samples.

The chain recombines TRBV15 with TRBJ2-7, with 7 bases aligning to TRBD1. The CDR3 sequence is 13 residues long. The germline CDR1 and CDR2 sequences are LNHNV and YYDKDF (reference sequence). The V gene end was trimmed by 5 bases and the J gene end by 5 bases; junction bases not matched to a gene: 6. CDR3 region: CATSAEGADEQYF. The CDR3 nucleotides are TGTGCCACCAGCGCTGAGGGGGCAGACGAGCAGTACTTC.

This chain uses TRBV4-3 with TRBJ2-1, with D possibly being TRBD1 (6 bases). V was shortened by 2 bases and J by 7 bases, with 12 bases between the two germline ends. In germline, CDR1 is LGHNA, CDR2 YSLEER. The CDR3 has 14 residues. DNA of the CDR3: TGCGCCAGCAGCCAAATACATAGGGGGAATGAGCAGTTCTTC. Encoded protein: CASSQIHRGNEQFF.

J is TRBJ2-7 and V is TRBV5-5; unclear D gene. V shed 6 bases and J shed 3 bases, with 7 bases lying between them. Germline V CDR1 and CDR2: SGHKS, YYEKEE (reference sequence). This CDR3 contains 11 residues. The CDR3 bases are TGTGCCAGCATACAAAACTACGAGCAGTACTTC. It codes for CASIQNYEQYF.

The rearrangement joins TRBV30 to TRBJ2-7, with TRBD2 as a possible D gene (5 bases). The germline V gene has CDR1 GTSNPN and CDR2 SVGIG (reference sequence). CDR3 length equals 14 residues. V gave up 4 bases and J gave up 6 bases, with 19 bases separating them. The DNA of the CDR3 is TGTGCCTGGACCCCCAGACGGTGGAGCGGCGAGCAGTACTTC. This codes for CAWTPRRWSGEQYF. The full variable domain, rest sourced from reference TRBV30 and TRBJ2-7, is SQTIHQWPATLVQPVGSPLSLECTVEGTSNPNLYWYRQAAGRGLQLLFYSVGIGQISSEVPQNLSASRPQDRQFILSSKKLLLSDSGFYLCAWTPRRWSGEQYFGPGTRLTVT.

This chain links TRBV6-1 with TRBJ2-7, with D tentatively TRBD1 or TRBD2 (6 bases each). V lost 6 bases to trimming and J lost 0 bases, with 12 bases between them. The V gene's germline CDR1 is MNHNS and CDR2 SASEGT. There are 14 residues in the CDR3. CDR3 bases: TGTGCCAGCAGCCTAGGGGGGATCTCCTACGAGCAGTACTTC. Translating it yields CASSLGGISYEQYF.

This chain links TRBV7-9 with TRBJ1-3; the match to TRBD1 covers 8 bases. Germline values: CDR1 SEHNR, CDR2 FQNEAQ (reference sequence). J gave up 7 bases and V 5 bases, and 7 bases lay outside the gene matches. The CDR3 is 14 amino acids. This chain's CDR3 is CASSQDRDANTIYF. The CDR3 region has the DNA TGTGCCAGCAGCCAGGACAGGGACGCGAACACCATATATTTT. The full variable domain, in which reference TRBV7-9 and TRBJ1-3 provide the parts outside the CDR3, is DTGVSQNPRHKITKRGQNVTFRCDPISEHNRLYWYRQTLGQGPEFLTYFQNEAQLEKSRLLSDRFSAERPKGSFSTLEIQRTEQGDSAMYLCASSQDRDANTIYFGEGSWLTVV.

The CDR3: CASQVADTKYGYTF. In nucleotides, the CDR3 is TGTGCCAGCCAGGTGGCAGACACAAAGTATGGCTACACCTTC. The V call is TRBV28, the J call TRBJ1-2; no definite D call. CDR1 is MDHEN and CDR2 is SYDVKM in the germline V gene. Trimming removed 8 bases at V and 5 bases at J, with 18 bases between. CDR3 size: 14 residues.

This chain connects TRBV6-5 to TRBJ2-7; a possible D gene is TRBD2 (8 bases). V lost 4 bases, J lost 4 bases, and 20 bases lay in between. The germline gives CDR1 MNHEY, CDR2 SVGAGI. The CDR3 loop spans 16 amino acids. The CDR3 reads CASSSGGDRRAYEQYF. DNA of the CDR3: TGTGCCAGCAGTTCCGGGGGGGACAGAAGAGCATACGAGCAGTACTTC.

The rearrangement uses TRBV6-5 and TRBJ2-3; 12 positions match TRBD2. Trimming took 4 bases from V and 0 from J; bases not matched to a gene: 2. CDR1 and CDR2 (germline): MNHEY, SVGAGI. This CDR3 comprises 16 residues. CDR3 amino acids: CASSSGLAGSTDTQYF. As DNA, the CDR3 is TGTGCCAGCAGTTCTGGACTAGCGGGGAGCACAGATACGCAGTATTTT.

To note about this clone: The sample has other DNA sequences that encode this CDR3 too. This sequence joins TRBV5-1 and TRBJ1-2, with 8 bases that match TRBD1. Germline CDR1 SGHRS, CDR2 YFSETQ. CDR3 length equals 14 residues. Germline trimming cut 4 bases from V and 4 bases from J; bases unmatched to any gene: 6. This CDR3 reads CASSRGQGPYGYTF. The CDR3 nucleotides read TGCGCCAGCAGCCGCGGACAGGGCCCCTATGGCTACACCTTC. The full variable domain, rest sourced from reference TRBV5-1 and TRBJ1-2, is KAGVTQTPRYLIKTRGQQVTLSCSPISGHRSVSWYQQTPGQGLQFLFEYFSETQRNKGNFPGRFSGRQFSNSRSEMNVSTLELGDSALYLCASSRGQGPYGYTFGSGTRLTVV.

This chain links TRBV4-2 with TRBJ1-2; no firm D call. This CDR3 has 15 residues. V gave up 1 base and J gave up 1 base, with 10 bases separating them. Looked up from germline, CDR1 is LGHNA and CDR2 is YNFKEQ. As DNA, the CDR3 is TGTGCCAGCAGCCAAGTGCACGGAATTAACTATGGCTACACCTTC. Translation gives CASSQVHGINYGYTF.

The rearrangement links TRBV27 to TRBJ2-1; 9 bases agree with TRBD1. Germline values: CDR1 MNHEY, CDR2 SMNVEV (reference sequence). The CDR3 is 14 residues long. V shed 6 bases, J shed 15 bases, and the junction held 15 bases outside the gene matches. The CDR3, as DNA: TGTGCCAGCAGACGTATAAGGGACAGGGCGGGATGGTTCTTC. It translates to CASRRIRDRAGWFF.

V and J are TRBV7-3 and TRBJ1-2; 9 nucleotides agree with TRBD1. The CDR3 has 21 residues. The germline V gene encodes CDR1 SGHTA and CDR2 FQGTGA. J was trimmed by 2 bases and V by 2 bases; bases with no gene match: 21. CDR3 sequence: CASSLAGTGKTTGLMNYGYTF. The CDR3 DNA sequence: TGTGCCAGCAGCTTAGCCGGGACAGGGAAGACAACCGGCTTGATGAACTATGGCTACACCTTC.

The V and J genes are TRBV18 and TRBJ1-5; D call uncertain. This CDR3 is built from 15 residues. V dropped 6 bases and J dropped 5 bases, with 17 bases sitting between them. Germline V gives CDR1 KGHSH, CDR2 LQKENI. The CDR3 sequence is CASSGAGLKDQPQHF. CDR3 nucleotides: TGTGCCAGCTCGGGCGCGGGGTTGAAGGATCAGCCCCAGCATTTT.

The rearrangement joins TRBV4-1 to TRBJ2-4; no reliable D call. Trimming took 3 bases from V and 1 from J, leaving 10 bases between them. From germline, CDR1 is MGHRA and CDR2 YSYEKL. The CDR3 spans 15 residues. CDR3 nucleotide sequence: TGCGCCAGCAGCCACGTAGGCAGGGCCAAAAACATTCAGTACTTC. Translation gives CASSHVGRAKNIQYF.

CDR3 protein: CASSPLGRRNSNQPQHF. The DNA for the CDR3 is TGTGCCAGCAGCCCTTTGGGACGGAGAAATAGCAATCAGCCCCAGCATTTT. The J gene is TRBJ1-5, the V gene TRBV5-8, with D maybe TRBD1 (5 bases). Germline assignment: CDR1 SGHTS and CDR2 YDEGEE. The germline V and J ends were trimmed by 4 bases and 0 bases, with 17 bases remaining between them. The length of the CDR3 is 17 residues. Based on the CDR3 plus reference TRBV5-8 and TRBJ1-5, the full variable domain is EAGVTQSPTHLIKTRGQQATLRCSPISGHTSVYWYQQALGLGLQFLLWYDEGEERNRGNFPPRFSGRQFPNYSSELNVNALELEDSALYLCASSPLGRRNSNQPQHFGDGTRLSIL.

About this clone itself: This same CDR3 is encoded by further DNA sequences in the sample. V usage is TRBV28 and J usage is TRBJ2-1; no clear D. CDR3 length: 11 residues. The V end was cut by 7 bases, the J end by 4 bases, with 5 bases between. Germline lookup yields CDR1 MDHEN and CDR2 SYDVKM. CDR3 amino acids: CASTAYNEQFF. The CDR3 nucleotides read TGTGCCAGCACAGCTTACAATGAGCAGTTCTTC.

V is TRBV5-1 and J is TRBJ2-5; 9 nucleotides line up with TRBD1. The CDR3 consists of 18 residues. Germline CDR1 is SGHRS and CDR2 is YFSETQ. The J segment lost 5 bases and the V segment lost 4 bases, leaving 18 bases of the junction unmatched. The CDR3 bases are TGCGCCAGCAGCCGACACGATTCAGGACAGGGGAGAGGGGAGACCCAGTACTTC. Protein product: CASSRHDSGQGRGETQYF.

The chain employs TRBV19 and TRBJ2-7; D is perhaps TRBD2 (5 bases). V shed 2 bases and J shed 3 bases, with 17 bases lying between them. The CDR3 length is 16 residues. Germline V gene sequence: CDR1 LNHDA, CDR2 SQIVND (reference sequence). The CDR3 DNA follows: TGTGCCAGTAGTATATCCCACAGAGGGTTGATCTACGAGCAGTACTTC. Translation: CASSISHRGLIYEQYF. Complete variable domain (other parts from reference TRBV19 and TRBJ2-7): DGGITQSPKYLFRKEGQNVTLSCEQNLNHDAMYWYRQDPGQGLRLIYYSQIVNDFQKGDIAEGYSVSREKKESFPLTVTSAQKNPTAFYLCASSISHRGLIYEQYFGPGTRLTVT.

The chain carries TRBV11-2 and TRBJ2-3; 9 bases are a match to TRBD2. Germline CDR1 reads SGHAT; CDR2 reads FQNNGV. The CDR3 length is 16 residues. V lost 4 bases to trimming and J lost 5 bases; unmatched junction nucleotides: 10. This chain's CDR3 is CASSSPRGRAGDTQYF. The CDR3 coding sequence is TGTGCCAGCAGCTCCCCCCGCGGGAGGGCCGGAGATACGCAGTATTTT.

This clone was recorded a few times. The J gene is TRBJ2-7, the V gene TRBV27; 10 bases are a match to TRBD1. Germline-derived CDR1 and CDR2 are MNHEY and SMNVEV (reference sequence). CDR3 length equals 14 residues. With V trimmed by 6 bases and J by 4 bases, 6 bases remained unmatched. The CDR3 nucleotides are TGTGCCAGCAGAAGACAGGGGGCCGGATACGAGCAGTACTTC. This translates into CASRRQGAGYEQYF.